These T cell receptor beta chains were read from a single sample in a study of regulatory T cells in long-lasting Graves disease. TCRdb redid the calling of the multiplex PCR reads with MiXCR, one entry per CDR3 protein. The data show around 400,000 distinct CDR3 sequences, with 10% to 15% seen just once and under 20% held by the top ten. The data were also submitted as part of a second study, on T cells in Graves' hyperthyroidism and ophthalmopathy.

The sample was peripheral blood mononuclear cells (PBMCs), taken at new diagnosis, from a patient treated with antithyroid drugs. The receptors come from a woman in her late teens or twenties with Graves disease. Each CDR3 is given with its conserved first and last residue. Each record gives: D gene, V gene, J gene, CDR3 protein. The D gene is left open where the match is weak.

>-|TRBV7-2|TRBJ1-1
CASAMGGGTEAFF
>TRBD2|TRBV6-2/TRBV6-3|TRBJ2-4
CASSLAGVPVKNIQYF
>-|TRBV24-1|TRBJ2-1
CATSQAVEQFF
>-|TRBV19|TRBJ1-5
CASSTFGGAGNQPQHF
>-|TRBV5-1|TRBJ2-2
CASSLAVTDYTGELFF
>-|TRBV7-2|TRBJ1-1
CASSLVLVGVANTEAFF
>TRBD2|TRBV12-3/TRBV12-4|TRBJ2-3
CASSPRGLAGLFVDTQYF
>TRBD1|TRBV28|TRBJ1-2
CASSFTRQGNYGYTF
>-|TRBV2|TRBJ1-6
CASSFDTGGISYNSPLHF
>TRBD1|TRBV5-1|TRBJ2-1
CASSTRDSSYNEQFF
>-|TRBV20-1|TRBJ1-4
CSALDSRGEKLFF
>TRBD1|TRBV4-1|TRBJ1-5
CASSQQGRGLGNQPQHF
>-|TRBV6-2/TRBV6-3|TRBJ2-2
CASSRISGFELFF
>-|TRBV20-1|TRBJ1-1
CSARGGANTEAFF
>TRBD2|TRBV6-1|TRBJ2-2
CASTFSRHSGGVSGELFF
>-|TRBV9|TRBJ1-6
CASSHGRRESSYNSPLHF
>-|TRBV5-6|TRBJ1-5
CASSSQSGQYQPQHF
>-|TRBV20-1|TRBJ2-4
CSADKGALGKNIQYF
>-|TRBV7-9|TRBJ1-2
CASSLALRGGYTF
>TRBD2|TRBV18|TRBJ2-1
CASSRTSGLNEQFF
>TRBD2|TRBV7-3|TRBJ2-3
CASSMGTSGSTDTQYF
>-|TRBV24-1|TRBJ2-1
CATSDLLANYNEQFF
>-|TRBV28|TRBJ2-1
CASSLEGHPYNEQFF
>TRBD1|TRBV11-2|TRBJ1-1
CASSFATGVRWSTEAFF
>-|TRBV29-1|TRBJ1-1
CSVVGWDLMNTEAFF
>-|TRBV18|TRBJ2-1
CASSPLSLLINNEQFF
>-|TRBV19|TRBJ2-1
CASSIDSSRVNEQFF
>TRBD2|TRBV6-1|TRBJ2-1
CASRRPFAGGFDNEQFF
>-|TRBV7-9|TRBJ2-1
CASSLLALLGWDEQFF
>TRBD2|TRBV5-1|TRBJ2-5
CASSRASGDQETQYF
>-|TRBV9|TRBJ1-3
CANPGPFHTIYF
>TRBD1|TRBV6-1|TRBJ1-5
CASRVRDSYQPQHF
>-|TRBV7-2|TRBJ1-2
CASRIKGYGYTF
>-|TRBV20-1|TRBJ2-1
CSARDFGYLYSYNEQFF
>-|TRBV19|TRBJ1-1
CASRWTENTEAFF
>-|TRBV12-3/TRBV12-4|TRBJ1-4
CASTPRTGLPTELFF
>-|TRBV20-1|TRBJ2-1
CSARERGASSYNEQFF
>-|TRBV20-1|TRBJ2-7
CSARDPLAYHYEQYF
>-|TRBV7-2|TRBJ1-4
CASSLGWGLGVDEKLFF
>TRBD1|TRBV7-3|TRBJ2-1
CASSLLTGDYNEQFF
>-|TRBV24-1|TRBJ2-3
CATSGSGTNTDTQYF
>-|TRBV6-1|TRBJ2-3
CASSEPRRSTDTQYF
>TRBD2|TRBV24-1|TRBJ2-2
CATSDWSSGATGELFF
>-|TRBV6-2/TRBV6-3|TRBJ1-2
CASSSKGDGYTF
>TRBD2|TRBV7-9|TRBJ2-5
CASSFYGGLAVEETQYF
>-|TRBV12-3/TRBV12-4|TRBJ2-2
CASSFDSNTGELFF
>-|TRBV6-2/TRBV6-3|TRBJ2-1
CASSPTAYNEQFF
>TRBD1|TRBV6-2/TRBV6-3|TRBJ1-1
CASSLVRDRELYTEAFF
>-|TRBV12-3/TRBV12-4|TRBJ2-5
CASTSGAGETQYF
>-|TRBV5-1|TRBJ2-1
CASRSESYNEQFF
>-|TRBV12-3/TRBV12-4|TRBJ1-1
CASSLFGAEAFF
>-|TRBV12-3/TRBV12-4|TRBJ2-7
CASSFWAGSSYEQYF